The 14 T cell receptor beta chains below come from one sample, sequenced in a study of blood T cell repertoires in COVID-19. This table comes from immunoSEQ multiplex PCR, and its TCRdb copy is limited to in-frame clones, with some not included. The repertoire has approximately 200,000 clones, 70% to 90% of them found once; the top ten carry 10% to 13%. Specimen: PBMCs or T cells enriched from blood (not recorded which). The receptors stem from a man aged 25 to 40 who had recovered from COVID-19.

The genes are TRBV18 and TRBJ1-4; D remains unclear. This CDR3 contains 16 residues. Between the trimmed V and J ends, which lost 3 bases and 3 bases, there was a span of 14 bases. Germline-derived CDR1 and CDR2 are KGHSH and LQKENI. The CDR3 region has the DNA TGTGCCAGCTCACCGCGGATTCCCGAGGCTAATGAAAAACTGTTTTTT. Protein product: CASSPRIPEANEKLFF.

V usage is TRBV6-5 and J usage is TRBJ1-1; maybe TRBD1 (6 bases). This CDR3 region has 14 residues. Trimming shortened V by 2 bases and J by 1 base, and 8 bases separated the two germline ends. Looked up from germline, CDR1 is MNHEY and CDR2 is SVGAGI. The CDR3 DNA follows: TGTGCCAGCAGTTACGCACAGGGGAACACTGAAGCTTTCTTT. Translating gives CASSYAQGNTEAFF.

This clone was detected only once. The chain has TRBV11-2 and TRBJ2-7, with TRBD1 matching over 10 bases. The CDR3 spans 14 residues. Germline assignment: CDR1 SGHAT and CDR2 FQNNGV. V trimming: 5 bases; J trimming: 6 bases; junction bases outside the gene matches: 7. The CDR3 region is CASSLRQGAREQYF. DNA of the CDR3: TGTGCCAGCAGCCTTAGACAGGGGGCGCGCGAGCAGTACTTC. Looking up the rest from reference TRBV11-2 and TRBJ2-7 gives the full variable domain: EAGVAQSPRYKIIEKRQSVAFWCNPISGHATLYWYQQILGQGPKLLIQFQNNGVVDDSQLPKDRFSAERLKGVDSTLKIQPAKLEDSAVYLCASSLRQGAREQYFGPGTRLTVT.

DNA for the CDR3: TGCAGCGTTTGTCCAGAACAAGAGACCCAGTACTTC. It translates to CSVCPEQETQYF. This rearrangement joins TRBV29-1 to TRBJ2-5; D unresolved. Germline CDR1 SQVTM, CDR2 ANQGSEA. The germline V and J ends were trimmed by 5 bases and 2 bases, with 9 bases remaining between them. The CDR3 covers 12 residues.

V and J are TRBV7-8 and TRBJ2-1; D is unresolved. V gave up 3 bases and J gave up 0 bases, with 9 bases separating them. This CDR3 is built from 15 residues. CDR1 SGHVS and CDR2 FQNEAQ come from the germline V gene. The CDR3 sequence: CASSFTVSSYNEQFF. The CDR3 DNA is TGTGCCAGCAGCTTCACAGTGAGCTCCTACAATGAGCAGTTCTTC.

The chain uses TRBV28 and TRBJ2-5, with TRBD1 identical over 8 bases. The CDR3 is 16 residues long. CDR1 and CDR2 (germline): MDHEN, SYDVKM. Trimming removed 5 bases from V and 5 bases from J; junction bases left unmatched: 13. The CDR3 loop is CASSLPGGVRGETQYF. Here the CDR3 DNA reads TGTGCCAGCAGTCTTCCAGGGGGCGTAAGAGGGGAGACCCAGTACTTC.

This chain's CDR3 is CASSQDRGSFYNEQFF. The DNA of the CDR3 is TGTGCCAGCAGCCAAGATAGGGGTAGTTTCTACAATGAGCAGTTCTTC. The chain has TRBV3-1 (or the pseudogene TRBV3-2) and TRBJ2-1; D perhaps matches TRBD1 (5 bases). This CDR3 spans 16 amino acids. The germline gives CDR1 LGHDT, CDR2 YNNKEL (reference sequence). With 0 bases removed from V and 3 bases from J, the gap between germline ends came to 12 bases.

The chain recombines TRBV7-2 with TRBJ1-2, with TRBD1 matching 8 bases. Per the germline V gene, CDR1 is SGHTA and CDR2 is FQGNSA. V dropped 8 bases and J dropped 4; count of bases not matched to a gene: 9. The CDR3 spans 14 residues. The CDR3: CASETGDRVYGYTF. In DNA, the CDR3 is TGTGCCAGCGAGACAGGGGATCGGGTCTATGGCTACACCTTC.

This clone was picked up one time. The chain links TRBV19 to TRBJ2-1, with a possible D match to TRBD1 (6 bases). CDR1 is LNHDA and CDR2 is SQIVND in the germline V gene (reference sequence). The CDR3 runs to 14 residues. Trimming pared 6 bases from V and 8 bases from J, leaving 17 bases between. The CDR3 nucleotides read TGTGCCAGTAGACCGGGACACCAGCGCGATGAGCAGTTCTTC. Translation: CASRPGHQRDEQFF.

The CDR3 nucleotides are TGTGCCACCAGCAGAGACCGGAGCTCCTACAATGAGCAGTTCTTC. Encoded protein: CATSRDRSSYNEQFF. This chain uses TRBV15 with TRBJ2-1; D unresolved. Germline CDR1 reads LNHNV; CDR2 reads YYDKDF (reference sequence). CDR3 length equals 15 residues. Between the trimmed V and J ends, which lost 0 bases and 0 bases, there was a span of 6 bases.

The CDR3 region is CASSLEGQGYNEQFF. The CDR3 nucleotides are TGCGCCAGCAGCTTGGAGGGACAGGGGTACAATGAGCAGTTCTTC. This rearrangement joins TRBV5-1 to TRBJ2-1, with 10 bases that match TRBD1. Germline V gene sequence: CDR1 SGHRS, CDR2 YFSETQ. V lost 0 bases and J lost 4; bases outside the gene matches: 1. This CDR3 has 15 residues.

The V call is TRBV10-3, the J call TRBJ2-1; 7 bases match TRBD2. This CDR3 has 15 amino acids. The germline V gene has CDR1 ENHRY and CDR2 SYGVKD. Trimming cost V 0 bases and J 5 bases; bases outside gene matches: 4. CDR3 sequence reads: CAISESGLLNNEQFF. CDR3 coding DNA: TGTGCCATCAGTGAGTCGGGACTACTAAACAATGAGCAGTTCTTC.

V is TRBV5-6 and J is TRBJ2-7; TRBD1 matches 7 bases. V dropped 5 bases and J dropped 3; count of bases not matched to a gene: 2. The CDR3 length is 12 residues. Germline assignment: CDR1 SGHDT and CDR2 YYEEEE. The CDR3, as DNA: TGTGCCAGCAGTCGGGACAGCTACGAGCAGTACTTC. It yields the protein CASSRDSYEQYF.

The chain employs TRBV7-9 and TRBJ1-1, with D unclear. From germline, CDR1 is SEHNR and CDR2 FQNEAQ (reference sequence). The CDR3 sequence is 15 residues long. Deletions cut 5 bases from V and 3 bases from J, with 16 bases between. The CDR3, as DNA: TGTGCCAGCAGCCCCCCCCTAGACGGCCACACTGAAGCTTTCTTT. Amino acid sequence: CASSPPLDGHTEAFF.